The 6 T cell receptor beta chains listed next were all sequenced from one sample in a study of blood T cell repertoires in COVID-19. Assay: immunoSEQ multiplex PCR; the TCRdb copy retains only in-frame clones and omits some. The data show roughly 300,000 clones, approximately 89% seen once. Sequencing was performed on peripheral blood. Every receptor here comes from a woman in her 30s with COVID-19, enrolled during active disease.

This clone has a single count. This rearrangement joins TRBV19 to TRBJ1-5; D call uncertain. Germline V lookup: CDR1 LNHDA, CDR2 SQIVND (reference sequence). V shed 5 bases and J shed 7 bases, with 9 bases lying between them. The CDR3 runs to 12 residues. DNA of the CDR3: TGTGCCAGTAGTCTACTGAGGCAGCCCCAGCATTTT. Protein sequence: CASSLLRQPQHF.

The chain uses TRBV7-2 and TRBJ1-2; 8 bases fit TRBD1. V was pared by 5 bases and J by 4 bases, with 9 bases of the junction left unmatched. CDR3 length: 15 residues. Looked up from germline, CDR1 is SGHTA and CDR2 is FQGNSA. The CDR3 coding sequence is TGTGCCAGCAGCGCCGGACAGGGAAATCTCTATGGCTACACCTTC. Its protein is CASSAGQGNLYGYTF.

The CDR3 DNA reads as TGTGCCAGTAGCTGGGACGGGACACCCCTCAATGAGCAGTTCTTC. It encodes CASSWDGTPLNEQFF. The chain uses TRBV19 and TRBJ2-1; weak D call: TRBD1 (6 bases). Germline CDR1 LNHDA, CDR2 SQIVND (reference sequence). Trimming pared 6 bases from V and 6 bases from J, leaving 18 bases between. The CDR3 is made up of 15 amino acids.

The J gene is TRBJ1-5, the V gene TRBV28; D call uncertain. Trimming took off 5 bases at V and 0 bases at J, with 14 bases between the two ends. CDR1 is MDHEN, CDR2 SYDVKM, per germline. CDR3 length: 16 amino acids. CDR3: CASSPRISYSNQPQHF. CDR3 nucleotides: TGTGCCAGCAGTCCCAGAATAAGTTATAGCAATCAGCCCCAGCATTTT.

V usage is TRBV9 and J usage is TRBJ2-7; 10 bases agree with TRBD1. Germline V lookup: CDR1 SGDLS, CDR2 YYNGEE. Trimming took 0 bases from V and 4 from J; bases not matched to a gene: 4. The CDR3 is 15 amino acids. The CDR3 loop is CASSVGTGGGYEQYF. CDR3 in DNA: TGTGCCAGCAGCGTAGGGACAGGGGGTGGGTACGAGCAGTACTTC.

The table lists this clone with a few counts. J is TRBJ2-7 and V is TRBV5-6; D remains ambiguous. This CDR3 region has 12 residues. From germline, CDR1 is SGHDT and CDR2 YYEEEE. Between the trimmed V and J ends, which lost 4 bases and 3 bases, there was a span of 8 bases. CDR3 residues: CASSTRHYEQYV. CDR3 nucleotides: TGTGCCAGCAGCACGAGGCACTACGAGCAGTACGTC.